This T cell receptor beta chain was found in a study of blood T cell repertoires in COVID-19. In the study overall: Acute-phase and convalescent COVID-19 samples originated in the United States, Italy and Spain.

The CDR3 has 15 residues. The germline gives CDR1 MNHEY, CDR2 SVGEGT. V was trimmed by 4 bases and J by 2 bases, leaving 15 bases between them. Profiled with immunoSEQ multiplex PCR; TCRdb holds only in-frame clones, not every one. This table holds approximately 51,000 clones, 91% found once. The V gene is TRBV6-2 or TRBV6-3, the J gene TRBJ2-7, with a tentative D call TRBD2 (5 bases). The clonotype was recovered from a man aged 65 to 79 with active COVID-19. Specimen: peripheral blood. CDR3 DNA: TGTGCCAGCAGTTCAGACCGGACTTATACCTACGAGCAGTACTTC. It encodes CASSSDRTYTYEQYF.